Listed below are T cell receptor beta chains from one sample, sequenced in a study of cytomegalovirus exposure and HLA in healthy donors. Assay: immunoSEQ multiplex PCR; the TCRdb copy retains only in-frame clones and omits some. In the table there are some 61,000 clones, around 97% of which are singletons. The source material was PBMCs. All receptors derive from a woman aged 18-29 years in good health and CMV-seropositive. Each CDR3 is given with its conserved first and last residue. The D gene is left open where the match is weak. Clone size is given for some rows only: seen once, a few or many times, or a class if the clone is expanded.

j_gene,v_gene,d_gene,abundance,CDR3nt,CDR3aa
TRBJ1-1,TRBV10-1,TRBD1,NA,TGCGCCAGCAGTGACCTCCGGGACAGGACAACTGAAGCTTTCTTT,CASSDLRDRTTEAFF
TRBJ2-7,TRBV7-2,TRBD2,once,TGTGCCAGCAGCTTAGGGGGAGGGGACGAGCAGTACTTC,CASSLGGGDEQYF
TRBJ1-5,TRBV5-1,NA,NA,TGCGCCAGCAGCTTGTCAGGGGATAGCAATCAGCCCCAGCATTTT,CASSLSGDSNQPQHF
TRBJ1-2,TRBV6-1,NA,NA,TGTGCCAGCAGTGAACTGGCGGGAACGAGAGGCTACACCTTC,CASSELAGTRGYTF
TRBJ1-2,TRBV9,NA,NA,TGTGCCAGCAGCGTAGCGGACAGTGGAGTTTTCTATGGCTACACCTTC,CASSVADSGVFYGYTF
TRBJ2-1,TRBV5-1,NA,NA,TGCGCCAGCAGCTTGGATTTAACAGGGATTTCCTACAATGAGCAGTTCTTC,CASSLDLTGISYNEQFF
TRBJ2-7,TRBV9,NA,NA,TGTGCCAGCAGTGAGGCTCCGGATCCCTACGAGCAGTACTTC,CASSEAPDPYEQYF
TRBJ1-1,TRBV10-3,TRBD1,NA,TGTGCCATCAGTGCAAGGACAGGGGGGAACACTGAAGCTTTCTTT,CAISARTGGNTEAFF
TRBJ2-1,TRBV12-5,TRBD2,NA,TGTGCTAGTGGTTTTACTAGCGGCGGCTACAATGAGCAGTTCTTC,CASGFTSGGYNEQFF
TRBJ1-1,TRBV11-2,TRBD1,once,TGTGCCAGCAGCTTGACAGGGGGAACTGAAGCTTTCTTT,CASSLTGGTEAFF
TRBJ1-1,TRBV25-1,NA,NA,TGTGCCAGCAGGAAGACAGGCCAGAACACTGAAGCTTTCTTT,CASRKTGQNTEAFF
TRBJ1-1,TRBV28,TRBD1,once,TGTGCCAGCAGTTCCCCCCGCAGGGGGGTGAACACTGAAGCTTTCTTT,CASSSPRRGVNTEAFF
TRBJ1-2,TRBV7-9,TRBD1,few,TGTGCCAGCAGCTCTCTTACGCGGGACAGGGATTATGGCTACACCTTC,CASSSLTRDRDYGYTF
TRBJ1-5,TRBV19,NA,NA,TGTGCCAGTAGTATTCCCGGGAATCAGCCCCAGCATTTT,CASSIPGNQPQHF
TRBJ1-2,TRBV6-6,NA,NA,TGTGCCAGCAGTGAGCGGGGCCCAACGGATGGCTACACCTTC,CASSERGPTDGYTF